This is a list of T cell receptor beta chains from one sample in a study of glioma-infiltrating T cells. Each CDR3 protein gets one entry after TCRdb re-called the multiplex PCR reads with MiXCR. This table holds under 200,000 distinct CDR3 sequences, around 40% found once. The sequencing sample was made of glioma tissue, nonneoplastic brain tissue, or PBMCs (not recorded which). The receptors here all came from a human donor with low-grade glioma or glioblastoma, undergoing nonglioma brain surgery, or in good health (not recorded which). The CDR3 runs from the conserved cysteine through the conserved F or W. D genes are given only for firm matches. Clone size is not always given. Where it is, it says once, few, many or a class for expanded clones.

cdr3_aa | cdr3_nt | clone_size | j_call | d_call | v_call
CASSLAQGSTDTQYF | TGCGCCAGCAGCTTGGCTCAAGGAAGCACAGATACGCAGTATTTT | . | TRBJ2-3 | . | TRBV5-1
CSALASWSSSGANVLTF | TGCAGTGCCCTGGCGAGTTGGTCGAGCTCTGGGGCCAACGTCCTGACTTTC | few | TRBJ2-6 | . | TRBV20-1
CASSEADYNEQFF | TGTGCCAGCAGTGAGGCAGATTACAATGAGCAGTTCTTC | many | TRBJ2-1 | . | TRBV2
CDSTRGLSPLHF | TGTGACAGCACAAGGGGACTTTCACCCCTCCACTTT | . | TRBJ1-6 | . | TRBV28
CASSLTSHSYEQYF | TGTGCCAGCAGCTTGACTAGTCACTCCTACGAGCAGTACTTC | many | TRBJ2-7 | . | TRBV5-4
CARSLVGSAYNEQFF | TGTGCCAGAAGTTTGGTTGGGTCTGCCTACAATGAGCAGTTCTTC | . | TRBJ2-1 | . | TRBV28
CSARFWNTEAFF | TGCAGTGCTAGATTTTGGAACACTGAAGCTTTCTTT | many | TRBJ1-1 | . | TRBV20-1
CSVYQETQYF | TGCAGCGTTTATCAAGAGACCCAGTACTTC | . | TRBJ2-5 | . | TRBV29-1
CASILYWGNYCYTF | TGTGCCAGCATTTTATATTGGGGGAACTATTGCTACACCTTC | . | TRBJ1-2 | . | TRBV27
CASSGGLAETQYF | TGTGCCAGCAGTGGCGGACTAGCAGAGACCCAGTACTTC | many | TRBJ2-5 | TRBD2 | TRBV2
CASSFRVDTQYF | TGTGCCAGCAGCTTTCGGGTAGATACGCAGTATTTT | few | TRBJ2-3 | . | TRBV7-9
CASSLGGGGSYEQYF | TGTGCCAGCAGCTTAGGGGGAGGGGGGAGCTACGAGCAGTACTTC | few | TRBJ2-7 | . | TRBV7-2
CASYGGPSYEQYF | TGTGCCAGCTATGGGGGACCTTCCTACGAGCAGTACTTC | . | TRBJ2-7 | . | TRBV3-1
CASMGENTEAFF | TGCGCCAGCATGGGTGAGAACACTGAAGCTTTCTTT | many | TRBJ1-1 | . | TRBV10-1
CAWRVNTEAFF | TGTGCCTGGAGGGTGAACACTGAAGCTTTCTTT | many | TRBJ1-1 | . | TRBV30
CASISSEYNEQFF | TGTGCCAGCATTTCTAGCGAGTACAATGAGCAGTTCTTC | . | TRBJ2-1 | . | TRBV2
CASSQVRGDESYNDQFF | TGTGCCAGCAGCCAAGTGAGAGGGGACGAATCCTACAATGATCAGTTCTTC | . | TRBJ2-1 | . | TRBV4-2
CSARNRESVLQFF | TGCAGTGCTAGAAATCGGGAGAGTGTGCTGCAGTTCTTC | . | TRBJ2-1 | . | TRBV20-1
CASKTAGQPEKLFF | TGTGCCAGCAAGACCGCGGGACAGCCTGAAAAACTGTTTTTT | many | TRBJ1-4 | TRBD1 | TRBV27
CASSPGRLTDTQYF | TGTGCCAGCAGTCCGGGGAGGCTCACAGATACGCAGTATTTT | many | TRBJ2-3 | . | TRBV6-1
CSFGSGQAYEQYF | TGCAGCTTTGGGAGTGGACAGGCCTACGAGCAGTACTTC | . | TRBJ2-7 | TRBD1 | TRBV29-1
CASSPGGRGEQFF | TGTGCCAGCAGCCCAGGGGGCCGGGGTGAGCAGTTCTTC | many | TRBJ2-1 | TRBD1 | TRBV6-1
CASSYYRETDF | TGTGCCAGCAGTTACTACAGGGAGACGGACTTC | many | TRBJ2-7 | . | TRBV28
CASSYPGKGPLDGYTF | TGTGCCAGCAGCTACCCAGGGAAGGGACCGTTGGATGGCTACACCTTC | few | TRBJ1-2 | . | TRBV5-4
CASSQIPGGVKVQETQYF | TGTGCCAGCTCTCAAATCCCGGGGGGAGTAAAAGTCCAAGAGACCCAGTACTTC | few | TRBJ2-5 | TRBD2 | TRBV18
CASSIDRTSGGQETQYF | TGTGCCAGTAGTATAGATCGGACTAGCGGGGGCCAAGAGACCCAGTACTTC | . | TRBJ2-5 | TRBD2 | TRBV19
CASSQVGRAYEQYF | TGTGCCAGCAGCCAAGTTGGCAGGGCCTACGAGCAGTACTTC | many | TRBJ2-7 | . | TRBV3-1
CSFGVYHTF | TGCAGCTTTGGCGTTTACCACACCTTC | . | TRBJ1-2 | . | TRBV29-1
CASTFLWTDINYGYTF | TGTGCCAGCACCTTCTTGTGGACAGACATTAACTATGGCTACACCTTC | few | TRBJ1-2 | . | TRBV12-3/TRBV12-4
CASRPTGSNEQYF | TGTGCCAGCAGACCGACAGGGTCCAACGAGCAGTACTTC | many | TRBJ2-7 | TRBD1 | TRBV28
CSVVSEVVGTQYF | TGCAGCGTTGTATCGGAGGTCGTTGGTACGCAGTATTTT | many | TRBJ2-3 | . | TRBV29-1
CSARHSSAYEQYF | TGCAGTGCCCGCCACTCCTCGGCCTACGAGCAGTACTTC | many | TRBJ2-7 | . | TRBV20-1
CASSQEGGVGTDTQYF | TGTGCCAGCAGCCAAGAAGGAGGGGTCGGGACAGATACGCAGTATTTT | few | TRBJ2-3 | . | TRBV14
CASTGLYQETHYF | TGTGCCAGCACGGGGCTGTACCAAGAGACCCATTACTTC | . | TRBJ2-5 | . | TRBV7-9
CASSLGALGADEKLFF | TGTGCCAGCAGCTTAGGGGCTCTGGGCGCGGATGAAAAACTGTTTTTT | . | TRBJ1-4 | . | TRBV7-8
CATSRDGEHYF | TGTGCCACCTCTAGGGACGGCGAGCATTACTTC | once | TRBJ2-7 | . | TRBV6-2/TRBV6-3
CASSSKDTNNSPLHF | TGCGCCAGCAGCTCGAAGGACACCAATAATTCACCCCTCCACTTT | . | TRBJ1-6 | . | TRBV5-1
CASSLAASYGYTF | TGTGCCAGCAGCTTAGCAGCAAGCTATGGCTACACCTTC | . | TRBJ1-2 | . | TRBV7-9
CASSGGQGAYEQYF | TGTGCCAGCAGCGGCGGACAGGGGGCCTACGAGCAGTACTTC | many | TRBJ2-7 | TRBD1 | TRBV2
CSFVGASGWETQYF | TGCAGTTTTGTAGGGGCTAGCGGTTGGGAGACCCAGTACTTC | . | TRBJ2-5 | TRBD2 | TRBV20-1
CASSLVDQDYEQYF | TGTGCCAGCAGCTTAGTGGACCAGGACTACGAGCAGTACTTC | many | TRBJ2-7 | . | TRBV7-6
CASSVLDEQYF | TGTGCCAGCAGTGTTTTGGACGAGCAGTACTTC | . | TRBJ2-7 | . | TRBV2
CASSAEYNSPLHF | TGTGCCAGCAGTGCAGAGTATAATTCACCCCTCCACTTT | . | TRBJ1-6 | . | TRBV2
CASSSTGWGYGYTF | TGTGCCAGTAGCTCGACAGGGTGGGGCTATGGCTACACCTTC | . | TRBJ1-2 | TRBD1 | TRBV19
CASSPIGRTAGNTEAFF | TGTGCCAGCTCACCCATTGGGAGGACCGCTGGGAACACTGAAGCTTTCTTT | many | TRBJ1-1 | . | TRBV18
CASSRDMYTDTQYF | TGTGCCAGCAGCCGGGACATGTACACAGATACGCAGTATTTT | . | TRBJ2-3 | . | TRBV6-5
CASSPTATPEQFF | TGTGCCAGCAGCCCGACTGCTACCCCTGAGCAGTTCTTC | many | TRBJ2-1 | . | TRBV3-1
CASSPGIAGGQETQYF | TGCGCCAGCAGCCCGGGAATAGCGGGAGGGCAAGAGACCCAGTACTTC | . | TRBJ2-5 | TRBD2 | TRBV4-1
CASDVPGTLVPNTGELFF | TGTGCCAGTGATGTCCCAGGGACGCTAGTACCGAACACCGGGGAGCTGTTTTTT | . | TRBJ2-2 | . | TRBV19
CASSLRLASFYEQYF | TGTGCCAGCAGCCTTCGACTAGCGTCATTCTACGAGCAGTACTTC | many | TRBJ2-7 | TRBD2 | TRBV7-2
CASTQGQETQYF | TGTGCCAGCACACAGGGCCAAGAGACCCAGTACTTC | once | TRBJ2-5 | . | TRBV2
CASSSPAGPLYNEQFF | TGTGCCAGCAGCTCCCCAGCGGGACCGTTATACAATGAGCAGTTCTTC | few | TRBJ2-1 | TRBD2 | TRBV3-1
CASSFATSASYNEQFF | TGTGCCAGCAGTTTCGCAACGTCCGCATCCTACAATGAGCAGTTCTTC | many | TRBJ2-1 | . | TRBV27
CASSPRRDSPLHF | TGTGCCAGCAGCCCAAGAAGGGATTCACCCCTCCACTTT | many | TRBJ1-6 | . | TRBV7-2
CASSQDRPAYEQYF | TGTGCCAGCAGCCAAGATAGGCCAGCCTACGAGCAGTACTTC | . | TRBJ2-7 | . | TRBV3-1